The 17 T cell receptor beta chains below were found in one sample sequenced in a study of technical replicates of blood from a handful of donors (dated by TCRdb to 2017 to 2019). Libraries were prepared through the immunoSEQ multiplex PCR assay. TCRdb re-hosts the immuneACCESS table, in-frame sequences only. Its copies lack some clones; in the studies checked, an unresolved V gene accounts for under half of them, and the cause for the rest is not known. In this sample the table shows 65,000 to 90,000 clones, roughly 94% of which occur a single time. 0.39% of the sample is taken by the ten largest. The material sequenced was T cells isolated from PBMCs. These TCRs come from a human donor in good health.

The chain has TRBV28 and TRBJ2-5; 7 nucleotides match TRBD1. The V gene end was trimmed by 5 bases and the J gene end by 0 bases; junction bases not matched to a gene: 3. CDR1 and CDR2 (germline): MDHEN, SYDVKM. This CDR3 is built from 14 residues. As DNA, the CDR3 is TGTGCCAGCAGTACGGGACAGTACCAAGAGACCCAGTACTTC. The encoded protein is CASSTGQYQETQYF.

V gene TRBV19 combines with J gene TRBJ1-1, with 10 bases that match TRBD1. V lost 0 bases to trimming and J lost 0 bases; unmatched junction nucleotides: 7. The germline gives CDR1 LNHDA, CDR2 SQIVND (reference sequence). This CDR3 has 18 residues. CDR3 sequence reads: CASSIDRQGARMNTEAFF. CDR3 in DNA: TGTGCCAGTAGTATAGATCGACAGGGGGCGAGGATGAACACTGAAGCTTTCTTT.

This sequence joins TRBV6-5 and TRBJ2-1; 10 bases line up with TRBD2. This CDR3 is 15 amino acids long. The junction had 6 bases not matched to a gene; V was cut back by 6 bases and J by 4 bases. Germline V CDR1 and CDR2: MNHEY, SVGAGI. The CDR3 region has the DNA TGTGCCAGCAGCCGGACTAGCGGAGGATACAATGAGCAGTTCTTC. It specifies CASSRTSGGYNEQFF.

This chain connects TRBV27 to TRBJ1-1; the D is unclear. In germline, CDR1 is MNHEY, CDR2 SMNVEV (reference sequence). The V end lost 4 bases, the J end lost 1 base, and 10 bases lay between the germline ends. The CDR3 is 14 residues long. DNA of the CDR3: TGTGCCAGCAGTTATACAGATACGAACACTGAAGCTTTCTTT. Translation gives CASSYTDTNTEAFF.

The V and J genes are TRBV27 and TRBJ2-7; 9 positions agree with TRBD2. Germline V gives CDR1 MNHEY, CDR2 SMNVEV (reference sequence). Trimming removed 5 bases from V and 5 bases from J; junction bases left unmatched: 10. CDR3 size: 15 residues. DNA of the CDR3: TGTGCCAGCAGTGCGCCGGGACTAGCTATAAACGAGCAGTACTTC. This translates into CASSAPGLAINEQYF.

The DNA of the CDR3 is TGTGCCAGCAGTGACCCCCTTAGGGGGGAAGCTTTCTTT. Amino acids: CASSDPLRGEAFF. This rearrangement joins TRBV25-1 to TRBJ1-1, with D possibly TRBD1 on 6 matching bases. V was cut by 3 bases and J by 8 bases, with 13 bases left in between. Germline CDR1 and CDR2: MGHDK and SYGVNS. This CDR3 spans 13 amino acids.

The chain links TRBV10-3 to TRBJ1-2, with D tentatively TRBD1 (5 bases). Trimming pared 2 bases from V and 3 bases from J, leaving 16 bases between. Per the germline V gene, CDR1 is ENHRY and CDR2 is SYGVKD. The CDR3 has 16 amino acids. The CDR3 nucleotides are TGTGCCATCAGTGAGCCGGCACAGGTCCTTTACTATGGCTACACCTTC. Translating gives CAISEPAQVLYYGYTF.

The chain employs TRBV9 and TRBJ2-1; unclear D gene. Per germline, CDR1 SGDLS and CDR2 YYNGEE. The CDR3 runs 14 residues. Trimming left V 3 bases short and J 2 bases short, with 9 bases between. The CDR3 loop reads CASSGQAPYNEQFF. The CDR3 region has the DNA TGTGCCAGCAGCGGTCAGGCCCCCTACAATGAGCAGTTCTTC.

This chain uses TRBV7-9 with TRBJ1-4; perhaps TRBD1 as D (6 bases). Per germline, CDR1 SEHNR and CDR2 FQNEAQ (reference sequence). This CDR3 has 14 amino acids. Trimming took 3 bases from V and 8 from J, leaving 13 bases between them. The CDR3 protein is CASSLGASREKLFF. CDR3 coding DNA: TGTGCCAGCAGCTTGGGGGCATCACGGGAAAAACTGTTTTTT.

The chain has TRBV7-2 and TRBJ2-7, with 8 bases fitting TRBD1. Germline CDR1 is SGHTA and CDR2 is FQGNSA. With V trimmed by 5 bases and J by 2 bases, 5 bases remained unmatched. The CDR3 runs 14 residues. In DNA, the CDR3 is TGTGCCAGCAGCAGCGGACAGGGCCCCTACGAGCAGTACTTC. Protein: CASSSGQGPYEQYF. Full variable domain (rest looked up from reference TRBV7-2 and TRBJ2-7): GAGVSQSPSNKVTEKGKDVELRCDPISGHTALYWYRQSLGQGLEFLIYFQGNSAPDKSGLPSDRFSAERTGGSVSTLTIQRTQQEDSAVYLCASSSGQGPYEQYFGPGTRLTVT.

The chain is built from TRBV9 and TRBJ1-3; D perhaps matches TRBD1 (5 bases). CDR1 and CDR2 (germline): SGDLS, YYNGEE. V was pared by 0 bases and J by 2 bases, with 15 bases between. This CDR3 spans 17 amino acids. The CDR3: CASSVALTQGPGNTIYF. CDR3 DNA: TGTGCCAGCAGCGTAGCCCTAACTCAGGGTCCTGGAAACACCATATATTTT.

V and J are TRBV18 and TRBJ2-7, with D possibly matching TRBD1 (6 bases). Germline V gene sequence: CDR1 KGHSH, CDR2 LQKENI. Trimming shortened V by 2 bases and J by 2 bases, and 10 bases separated the two germline ends. CDR3 length: 14 amino acids. CDR3 DNA sequence: TGTGCCAGCTCACCAAGCCGGGACACCTACGAGCAGTACTTC. This codes for CASSPSRDTYEQYF. The complete variable domain, with remaining parts taken from reference TRBV18 and TRBJ2-7, reads NAGVMQNPRHLVRRRGQEARLRCSPMKGHSHVYWYRQLPEEGLKFMVYLQKENIIDESGMPKERFSAEFPKEGPSILRIQQVVRGDSAAYFCASSPSRDTYEQYFGPGTRLTVT.

This chain connects TRBV11-2 to TRBJ1-1; the D gene is possibly TRBD1 (6 bases). The CDR3 is 15 residues long. Trimming stripped 3 bases from V and 4 bases from J, with 15 bases between. The germline V gene encodes CDR1 SGHAT and CDR2 FQNNGV. CDR3 nucleotides: TGTGCCAGCAGCTTGCATAGGGGGGGGGTCACTGAAGCTTTCTTT. It is translated as CASSLHRGGVTEAFF.

This clone was counted a single time. This chain joins TRBV28 and TRBJ1-5, with D tentatively TRBD1 (5 bases). The CDR3 totals 16 residues. Deletions cut 3 bases from V and 2 bases from J, with 14 bases between. CDR1 MDHEN and CDR2 SYDVKM come from the germline V gene. CDR3 loop: CASSFLQAGGNQPQHF. DNA of the CDR3: TGTGCCAGCAGTTTCCTACAGGCGGGGGGCAATCAGCCCCAGCATTTT.

V and J are TRBV5-1 and TRBJ2-1; D unclear. The germline gives CDR1 SGHRS, CDR2 YFSETQ. Trimming removed 0 bases at V and 0 bases at J, with 10 bases between. The CDR3 contains 16 residues. The CDR3 nucleotides read TGCGCCAGCAGCTTGGGGCAGGTAAGCTCCTACAATGAGCAGTTCTTC. Protein product: CASSLGQVSSYNEQFF.

This chain joins TRBV28 and TRBJ2-7; 7 positions agree with TRBD1. The CDR3 consists of 14 residues. V lost 6 bases and J lost 4; bases outside the gene matches: 9. Germline CDR1 MDHEN, CDR2 SYDVKM. The CDR3 nucleotides are TGTGCCAGCAGGGTCCCGGGACAGCTTTACGAGCAGTACTTC. Its translation is CASRVPGQLYEQYF.

This sequence joins TRBV10-3 and TRBJ2-7; TRBD2 agrees at 14 bases. Germline CDR1 is ENHRY and CDR2 is SYGVKD. Trimming at V came to 9 bases and at J to 5 bases, leaving 3 bases not matched to a gene. The CDR3 extends over 13 amino acids. CDR3 protein: CAISGLAGDEQYF. As DNA, the CDR3 is TGTGCCATATCGGGACTAGCGGGAGACGAGCAGTACTTC.